Presented here are 27 T cell receptor beta chains from one specimen sequenced in a study of identical twins. TCRdb ran MiXCR on the 5' RACE reads and lists one entry per CDR3 protein. Among under 500,000 distinct CDR3 sequences listed, roughly an eighth were seen once. This same sample was also taken into another study, of yellow fever vaccine responses in identical twins.

The specimen sequenced was CD4+ T cells sorted from blood. The origin of the receptors is a woman aged 18-29 years in good health.

This chain connects TRBV24-1 to TRBJ2-1; no definite D call. V was pared by 2 bases and J by 10 bases, with 5 bases between. This CDR3 spans 11 amino acids. Germline V gene data show CDR1 as KGHDR and CDR2 as SFDVKD. The CDR3 region has the DNA TGTGCCACCAGTGATTCAAGGGAGCAGTTCTTC. Translated, it gives CATSDSREQFF.

This clonotype has just a few counts. The rearrangement links TRBV6-1 to TRBJ2-2; TRBD2 is a possible D gene (7 bases). Looked up from germline, CDR1 is MNHNS and CDR2 is SASEGT. The CDR3 is 16 residues long. With 7 bases removed from V and 4 bases from J, the gap between germline ends came to 19 bases. The CDR3 spells CASTPWGGRSTGELFF. CDR3 bases: TGTGCCAGCACCCCGTGGGGGGGGCGAAGCACCGGGGAGCTGTTTTTT.

As regards this clonotype: Germline and junction disagree at one end, which may indicate a read error. The J gene is TRBJ2-3, the V gene TRBV18, with a weak D call TRBD1 (5 bases). The CDR3 runs to 14 residues. Germline V lookup: CDR1 KGHSH, CDR2 LQKENI. CDR3 region: CATSRPGIPDTQYF. The CDR3 DNA sequence: TGTGCCACCTCAAGACCAGGGATCCCAGATACACAGTATTTT. Looking up the rest from reference TRBV18 and TRBJ2-3 gives the full variable domain: NAGVMQNPRHLVRRRGQEARLRCSPMKGHSHVYWYRQLPEEGLKFMVYLQKENIIDESGMPKERFSAEFPKEGPSILRIQQVVRGDSAAYFCATSRPGIPDTQYFGPGTRLTVL.

This clonotype came up a few times. The V gene is TRBV29-1, the J gene TRBJ2-1; a possible D gene is TRBD2 (5 bases). Trimming removed 3 bases from V and 8 bases from J, with 14 bases in between. The CDR3 runs 13 residues. Germline loops: CDR1 SQVTM, CDR2 ANQGSEA. The CDR3 loop reads CSVDFGMRDEQFF. In DNA, the CDR3 is TGCAGCGTTGATTTCGGGATGAGGGATGAGCAGTTCTTC.

The genes are TRBV20-1 and TRBJ2-5, with D unresolved. Germline values: CDR1 DFQATT, CDR2 SNEGSKA (reference sequence). The CDR3 loop spans 10 amino acids. The V gene lost 5 bases and the J gene lost 5 bases, with 6 bases spanning the gap. CDR3 loop: CSAQRETQYF. CDR3 in DNA: TGCAGTGCTCAACGGGAGACCCAGTACTTC.

This clonotype was detected only a few times. V usage is TRBV6-5 and J usage is TRBJ1-6; the D gene is possibly TRBD1 (5 bases). This CDR3 comprises 18 residues. Between the trimmed V and J ends, which lost 0 bases and 0 bases, there was a span of 12 bases. The germline V gene encodes CDR1 MNHEY and CDR2 SVGAGI. CDR3 nucleotides: TGTGCCAGCAGTTACTCGGGGCAGTGGAGCTCCTATAATTCACCCCTCCACTTT. Encoded protein: CASSYSGQWSSYNSPLHF.

This chain links TRBV6-5 with TRBJ2-2; D is undetermined. This CDR3 comprises 15 residues. Per germline, CDR1 MNHEY and CDR2 SVGAGI. Trimming took 2 bases from V and 0 from J, leaving 7 bases between them. The CDR3: CASSYSPTNTGELFF. The CDR3 nucleotides read TGTGCCAGCAGTTACAGCCCAACGAACACCGGGGAGCTGTTTTTT.

This clonotype was found a few times. J is TRBJ2-1 and V is TRBV10-3; 8 nucleotides align to TRBD2. The V gene end was trimmed by 6 bases and the J gene end by 2 bases; junction bases not matched to a gene: 9. Germline V gene sequence: CDR1 ENHRY, CDR2 SYGVKD. The CDR3 totals 16 residues. CDR3 DNA: TGTGCCATCAGCGATCAGCGGGAGTCTCCCTACAATGAGCAGTTCTTC. Protein product: CAISDQRESPYNEQFF.

This clonotype turned up a few times. The chain has TRBV7-8 and TRBJ2-5; the match to TRBD2 covers 12 bases. V was pared by 7 bases and J by 7 bases, with 13 bases of the junction left unmatched. This CDR3 spans 16 amino acids. CDR1 SGHVS and CDR2 FQNEAQ come from the germline V gene. CDR3: CASNQLAGGLMGTQYF. CDR3 DNA: TGTGCCAGCAACCAACTAGCGGGAGGACTGATGGGGACCCAGTACTTC.

The gene calls are TRBV12-3 or TRBV12-4 and TRBJ1-1; D gene uncertain. V was cut by 6 bases and J by 4 bases, with 15 bases left in between. The CDR3 extends over 14 amino acids. Here the CDR3 DNA reads TGTGCCAGCAGCATCTCAGTGAGCGGCACTGAAGCTTTCTTT. Its protein is CASSISVSGTEAFF.

This clonotype appeared many times. This sequence joins TRBV2 and TRBJ2-1, with 14 bases lining up with TRBD2. The V and J ends lost 9 bases and 8 bases, in that order; junction bases with no gene match: 3. CDR1 and CDR2 (germline): SNHLY, FYNNEI. This CDR3 is built from 13 residues. CDR3 residues: CARGTSGGYEQFF. The CDR3 coding sequence is TGTGCCAGGGGGACTAGCGGGGGTTATGAGCAGTTCTTC.

This clonotype was observed a handful of times. The genes are TRBV20-1 and TRBJ1-6; tentatively, D is TRBD1 (5 bases). Looked up from germline, CDR1 is DFQATT and CDR2 is SNEGSKA (reference sequence). The CDR3 extends over 15 amino acids. V shed 5 bases and J shed 6 bases, with 17 bases lying between them. The CDR3 DNA sequence: TGCAGTGCTCTGGGGGGTTCTCTCGGTAATTCACCCCTCCACTTT. This sequence encodes CSALGGSLGNSPLHF.

This clonotype was picked up a small number of times. The J gene is TRBJ2-3, the V gene TRBV7-2; unclear D gene. The CDR3 length is 15 residues. Trimming took off 4 bases at V and 0 bases at J, with 11 bases between the two ends. CDR1 SGHTA and CDR2 FQGNSA come from the germline V gene. The CDR3 here is CASSWIALSTDTQYF. The CDR3 DNA follows: TGTGCCAGCAGCTGGATTGCGTTAAGCACAGATACGCAGTATTTT.

This clonotype was seen a handful of times. V and J are TRBV7-2 and TRBJ2-1; D call uncertain. The CDR3 is 15 residues long. V was clipped by 7 bases and J by 0 bases, with 13 bases between them. Per germline, CDR1 SGHTA and CDR2 FQGNSA. This CDR3 is CASTPDPSSYNEQFF. In DNA, the CDR3 is TGTGCCAGCACCCCGGACCCAAGCTCCTACAATGAGCAGTTCTTC.

The chain links TRBV20-1 to TRBJ2-3; TRBD2 aligns across 11 bases. The germline V gene encodes CDR1 DFQATT and CDR2 SNEGSKA (reference sequence). The CDR3 consists of 13 residues. The ends lost 8 bases at V and 4 bases at J; junction bases unmatched: 5. This chain's CDR3 is CSTTSGSPDTQYF. In DNA, the CDR3 is TGCAGTACCACTAGCGGGAGCCCAGATACGCAGTATTTT.

The gene calls are TRBV3-1 and TRBJ2-7; TRBD2 matches at 9 bases. V gave up 3 bases and J gave up 0 bases; unmatched junction bases: 12. Germline-derived CDR1 and CDR2 are LGHDT and YNNKEL (reference sequence). The CDR3 spans 18 residues. The CDR3 sequence: CASSHTKGLAGTSYEQYF. Here the CDR3 DNA reads TGTGCCAGCAGCCATACCAAGGGTCTAGCGGGGACCTCCTACGAGCAGTACTTC.

Many counts were recorded for this clonotype. This rearrangement joins TRBV6-5 to TRBJ2-7, with 16 nucleotides matching TRBD2. The CDR3 sequence is 18 residues long. Germline loops: CDR1 MNHEY, CDR2 SVGAGI. Trimming at V came to 4 bases and at J to 7 bases, leaving 13 bases not matched to a gene. The DNA for the CDR3 is TGTGCCAGCAGTTCTCCGGGACTAGCGGGAGGGGCCCCTGTAGAGCAGTACTTC. This encodes CASSSPGLAGGAPVEQYF.

V gene TRBV7-3 combines with J gene TRBJ2-1, with TRBD1 as a possible D gene (6 bases). Germline CDR1 SGHTA, CDR2 FQGTGA. This CDR3 has 16 amino acids. V was shortened by 4 bases and J by 8 bases, with 21 bases between the two germline ends. The DNA for the CDR3 is TGTGCCAGCAGCTCTGTTGAGCTAAGGGGGACCGATGAGCAGTTCTTC. Protein product: CASSSVELRGTDEQFF.

The genes are TRBV6-2 or TRBV6-3 and TRBJ2-4, with D unresolved. Germline assignment: CDR1 MNHEY and CDR2 SVGEGT. The CDR3 is made up of 12 amino acids. V lost 7 bases, J lost 6 bases, and 10 bases lay in between. The CDR3 DNA reads as TGTGCCAGCATGACTTTAACAAACATTCAGTACTTC. This codes for CASMTLTNIQYF.

This clonotype was observed a few times. The chain joins TRBV5-5 to TRBJ2-5, with D maybe TRBD2 (6 bases). V was clipped by 4 bases and J by 4 bases, with 17 bases between them. Germline-derived CDR1 and CDR2 are SGHKS and YYEKEE (reference sequence). The CDR3 loop spans 15 amino acids. The CDR3 spells CASSPGTHGTETQYF. CDR3 in DNA: TGTGCCAGCAGCCCGGGGACTCACGGGACAGAGACCCAGTACTTC.

This clonotype was picked up many times. At one of its ends the junction is not consistent with the germline gene, which may arise from a read error. CDR3 DNA sequence: TGTGCTAGCAGCGGGGGGCGACAAGAGACCCAGTACTTC. This sequence encodes CASSGGRQETQYF. The chain employs TRBV7-7 and TRBJ2-5; 9 bases align to TRBD2. The CDR3 runs to 13 residues. Looked up from germline, CDR1 is SSHAT and CDR2 is FNYEAQ (reference sequence).

The chain links TRBV10-1 to TRBJ2-3; D gene ambiguous. V lost 2 bases and J lost 6, with 6 bases in between. In germline, CDR1 is WNHNN, CDR2 SYGVQD (reference sequence). This CDR3 spans 12 amino acids. CDR3 amino acids: CASSERVDTQYF. The CDR3 DNA follows: TGCGCCAGCAGTGAGCGGGTGGATACGCAGTATTTT.

This clonotype was observed many times. This sequence joins TRBV24-1 and TRBJ2-1; D unresolved. Germline lookup yields CDR1 KGHDR and CDR2 SFDVKD. Deletions cut 5 bases from V and 0 bases from J, with 7 bases between. The CDR3 is 14 amino acids. For the CDR3, the DNA is TGTGCCACCAGTGCCCTGAGCTCCTACAATGAGCAGTTCTTC. It specifies CATSALSSYNEQFF.

This clonotype was seen a handful of times. The chain uses TRBV6-5 and TRBJ2-1, with 8 bases fitting TRBD2. The CDR3 runs 14 residues. CDR1 is MNHEY, CDR2 SVGAGI, per germline. With V trimmed by 2 bases and J by 4 bases, 1 base remained unmatched. CDR3 residues: CASSYRGGYNEQFF. CDR3 nucleotides: TGTGCCAGCAGTTACCGGGGGGGATACAATGAGCAGTTCTTC.

This clonotype was seen more than once but under ten times. The rearrangement joins TRBV3-1 to TRBJ2-5; D is ambiguous. Germline assignment: CDR1 LGHDT and CDR2 YNNKEL (reference sequence). This CDR3 comprises 13 residues. The ends were cut back, 7 bases at V and 3 bases at J, with 12 bases in the middle. The chain's CDR3 is CASNSLLKETQYF. CDR3 sequence (DNA): TGTGCCAGCAATTCCCTACTCAAAGAGACCCAGTACTTC.

The V and J genes are TRBV6-1 and TRBJ2-7, with TRBD2 as a possible D gene (6 bases). This CDR3 region has 15 residues. Germline CDR1 is MNHNS and CDR2 is SASEGT. V was shortened by 6 bases and J by 3 bases, with 18 bases between the two germline ends. The CDR3 region is CASSRTILKFYEQYF. The CDR3 coding sequence is TGTGCCAGCAGCCGGACTATCCTCAAATTCTACGAGCAGTACTTC.

This clonotype has more than one count but fewer than ten. The rearrangement joins TRBV7-3 to TRBJ2-5; 7 bases fit TRBD1. With 5 bases clipped from V and 4 bases from J, the junction kept 4 bases outside the gene matches. This CDR3 is built from 13 residues. Per germline, CDR1 SGHTA and CDR2 FQGTGA. CDR3 coding DNA: TGTGCCAGCAGCCCGACAGGGCCAGAGACCCAGTACTTC. It translates to CASSPTGPETQYF.